The next 32 T cell receptor beta chains were all read from a single sample in a study of cytomegalovirus exposure and HLA in healthy donors. The PCR contained 60 Vbeta and 13 Jbeta primers. TCRdb's copy holds only in-frame clones and misses some; the assay was immunoSEQ multiplex PCR. Here the sample spans approximately 100,000 clones, 74% being singletons. The sequenced material came from PBMCs. The receptors shown here come from a male donor in good health and CMV-seronegative.

The rearrangement links TRBV27 to TRBJ1-4, with 10 bases matching TRBD1. The germline CDR1 and CDR2 sequences are MNHEY and SMNVEV (reference sequence). This CDR3 has 15 amino acids. V was pared by 3 bases and J by 6 bases, with 4 bases of the junction left unmatched. CDR3 in DNA: TGTGCCAGCAGTTTCGGACAGGGGGGGGATGAAAAACTGTTTTTT. This encodes CASSFGQGGDEKLFF.

The chain recombines TRBV7-9 with TRBJ1-4; TRBD1 is a possible D gene (5 bases). The CDR3 contains 15 residues. Trimming took 2 bases from V and 5 from J, leaving 12 bases between them. Germline loops: CDR1 SEHNR, CDR2 FQNEAQ (reference sequence). The CDR3 nucleotides are TGTGCCAGCAGCTTATCTCTCAGGGCGAATGAAAAACTGTTTTTT. Its translation is CASSLSLRANEKLFF.

The chain employs TRBV5-4 and TRBJ1-4, with 7 bases matching TRBD1. Germline values: CDR1 SGHNT, CDR2 YYREEE (reference sequence). CDR3 length: 15 residues. Trimming took 4 bases from V and 5 from J; bases not matched to a gene: 8. The CDR3 here is CASSPNRGGNEKLFF. As DNA, the CDR3 is TGTGCCAGCAGCCCCAACAGGGGAGGAAATGAAAAACTGTTTTTT.

This clone was seen a few times. J is TRBJ2-5 and V is TRBV18; D ambiguous. V was clipped by 2 bases and J by 0 bases, with 7 bases between them. The V gene's germline CDR1 is KGHSH and CDR2 LQKENI. CDR3 length: 14 amino acids. The CDR3 loop reads CASSPAVYQETQYF. The CDR3 DNA follows: TGTGCCAGCTCACCAGCGGTGTACCAAGAGACCCAGTACTTC.

There are a few counts of this clone. This sequence joins TRBV5-1 and TRBJ1-1; D is unresolved. Trimming took off 2 bases at V and 2 bases at J, with 19 bases between the two ends. The germline V gene encodes CDR1 SGHRS and CDR2 YFSETQ. This CDR3 is 17 amino acids long. This CDR3 reads CASSFNLQMATNTEAFF. The CDR3, as DNA: TGCGCCAGCAGCTTCAATCTTCAAATGGCAACAAACACTGAAGCTTTCTTT.

The rearrangement links TRBV6-5 to TRBJ1-1, with 7 bases matching TRBD1. With 4 bases clipped from V and 4 bases from J, the junction kept 9 bases outside the gene matches. Germline loops: CDR1 MNHEY, CDR2 SVGAGI. This CDR3 contains 15 residues. The CDR3 protein is CASSSDRESSTEAFF. Here the CDR3 DNA reads TGTGCCAGCAGTTCCGACAGGGAAAGTAGCACTGAAGCTTTCTTT.

The chain has TRBV27 and TRBJ2-5; 7 bases line up with TRBD2. This CDR3 contains 13 residues. Per the germline V gene, CDR1 is MNHEY and CDR2 is SMNVEV (reference sequence). The V segment lost 9 bases and the J segment 5 bases; nucleotides outside the gene matches: 9. The CDR3 protein is CASAPGLPETQYF. For the CDR3, the DNA is TGTGCCAGTGCACCGGGACTACCCGAGACCCAGTACTTC.

This chain links TRBV18 with TRBJ2-1; the D is unclear. This CDR3 region has 12 residues. Looked up from germline, CDR1 is KGHSH and CDR2 is LQKENI. Trimming took 3 bases from V and 3 from J, leaving 3 bases between them. CDR3 protein: CASSPGYNEQFF. In DNA, the CDR3 is TGTGCCAGCTCACCCGGCTACAATGAGCAGTTCTTC. The variable domain in full, completed from reference TRBV18 and TRBJ2-1, reads NAGVMQNPRHLVRRRGQEARLRCSPMKGHSHVYWYRQLPEEGLKFMVYLQKENIIDESGMPKERFSAEFPKEGPSILRIQQVVRGDSAAYFCASSPGYNEQFFGPGTRLTVL.

This chain joins TRBV29-1 and TRBJ2-5; 10 bases align to TRBD2. V lost 7 bases and J lost 0; bases outside the gene matches: 14. Germline V lookup: CDR1 SQVTM, CDR2 ANQGSEA. The length of the CDR3 is 17 residues. CDR3 nucleotides: TGCAGCGCCGCGGACAGGTCGACTAGCGGGCACCAAGAGACCCAGTACTTC. Amino acids: CSAADRSTSGHQETQYF.

This clone showed up just a few times. This rearrangement joins TRBV6-1 to TRBJ1-4; the D gene is possibly TRBD1 (5 bases). This CDR3 spans 12 amino acids. Trimming pared 7 bases from V and 8 bases from J, leaving 11 bases between. The germline CDR1 and CDR2 sequences are MNHNS and SASEGT. DNA for the CDR3: TGTGCCAGCATCAGCAGGGAAGAAAAACTGTTTTTT. Translating it yields CASISREEKLFF.

This rearrangement joins TRBV5-8 to TRBJ1-2; tentative D call: TRBD1 (6 bases). Trimming stripped 5 bases from V and 3 bases from J, with 14 bases between. The CDR3 totals 14 residues. Germline CDR1 is SGHTS and CDR2 is YDEGEE. The CDR3 loop reads CASREQGRDYGYTF. The CDR3 DNA reads as TGTGCCAGCAGAGAACAGGGACGCGACTATGGCTACACCTTC.

Here the CDR3 DNA reads TGCGCCAGCCAGACAGGGGCCGGAGAGCAGTACTTC. Residues: CASQTGAGEQYF. The V gene is TRBV5-1, the J gene TRBJ2-7; 8 bases match TRBD1. V lost 7 bases to trimming and J lost 7 bases; unmatched junction nucleotides: 7. The CDR3 covers 12 residues. Looked up from germline, CDR1 is SGHRS and CDR2 is YFSETQ.

J is TRBJ2-7 and V is TRBV6-5, with 8 bases lining up with TRBD2. The CDR3 has 12 residues. V was clipped by 8 bases and J by 7 bases; unmatched bases: 7. Germline CDR1 MNHEY, CDR2 SVGAGI. CDR3 coding DNA: TGTGCCAGCCAGGGACTAGGGAGGGAGCAGTACTTC. It yields the protein CASQGLGREQYF.

This clone was seen more than once but under ten times. The chain employs TRBV29-1 and TRBJ1-4; D is possibly TRBD1 (6 bases). The V end was cut by 7 bases, the J end by 5 bases, with 14 bases between. Germline CDR1 is SQVTM and CDR2 is ANQGSEA. The CDR3 covers 13 residues. CDR3 loop: CSGSSQGNEKLFF. As DNA, the CDR3 is TGCAGCGGTTCATCACAGGGAAATGAAAAACTGTTTTTT.

This clone occurred once. This sequence joins TRBV6-6 and TRBJ1-5; 9 bases are shared with TRBD1. This CDR3 is 16 amino acids long. The ends lost 4 bases at V and 1 base at J; junction bases unmatched: 5. In germline, CDR1 is MNHNY, CDR2 SVGAGI (reference sequence). For the CDR3, the DNA is TGTGCCAGCAGTTCAGGGGACAGGGTCAGCAATCAGCCCCAGCATTTT. Its protein product is CASSSGDRVSNQPQHF.

For the CDR3, the DNA is TGTGCCAGCAGTGAAGCGGCACGGTCGCTAAGGCAGGGCAACACCATATATTTT. Protein product: CASSEAARSLRQGNTIYF. The chain joins TRBV6-1 to TRBJ1-3, with D perhaps matching TRBD1 (5 bases). CDR1 and CDR2 from the germline V gene are MNHNS and SASEGT. The V end lost 0 bases, the J end lost 7 bases, and 22 bases lay between the germline ends. There are 18 residues in the CDR3.

This chain joins TRBV11-3 and TRBJ2-7; D is possibly TRBD1 (6 bases). The V and J ends lost 5 bases and 6 bases respectively, with 14 bases between them. The CDR3 runs 13 residues. Looked up from germline, CDR1 is SGHNT and CDR2 is YENEEA. DNA of the CDR3: TGTGCCAGCAGCCCCCTGGACAGCGGCGAGCAGTACTTC. It specifies CASSPLDSGEQYF.

This clone was seen only once. V gene TRBV4-1 combines with J gene TRBJ1-4; 9 bases fit TRBD1. This CDR3 spans 15 amino acids. In germline, CDR1 is MGHRA, CDR2 YSYEKL. J gave up 6 bases and V 3 bases, and 5 bases lay outside the gene matches. CDR3 protein: CASSQSRTGDEKLFF. In DNA, the CDR3 is TGCGCCAGCAGCCAGTCGAGGACAGGGGATGAAAAACTGTTTTTT.

This clone occurred once. V usage is TRBV28 and J usage is TRBJ1-5; D not resolved. The CDR3 sequence is 12 residues long. V was clipped by 3 bases and J by 9 bases, with 9 bases between them. Germline V gives CDR1 MDHEN, CDR2 SYDVKM. This CDR3 reads CASSFGVGPQHF. CDR3 sequence (DNA): TGTGCCAGCAGTTTCGGGGTGGGGCCCCAGCATTTT. The full variable domain, its missing parts supplied by reference TRBV28 and TRBJ1-5, is DVKVTQSSRYLVKRTGEKVFLECVQDMDHENMFWYRQDPGLGLRLIYFSYDVKMKEKGDIPEGYSVSREKKERFSLILESASTNQTSMYLCASSFGVGPQHFGDGTRLSIL.

The chain employs TRBV6-5 and TRBJ2-7, with 7 bases fitting TRBD2. CDR3 length: 14 residues. J was trimmed by 5 bases and V by 6 bases; bases with no gene match: 10. Germline lookup yields CDR1 MNHEY and CDR2 SVGAGI. DNA for the CDR3: TGTGCCAGCAGGGGTGAGCGGGACTACCACGAGCAGTACTTC. As protein: CASRGERDYHEQYF.

This clone was seen only a few times. The rearrangement joins TRBV9 to TRBJ2-5; a possible D gene is TRBD1 (6 bases). The CDR3 loop spans 16 amino acids. The germline CDR1 and CDR2 sequences are SGDLS and YYNGEE. Deletions cut 2 bases from V and 9 bases from J, with 23 bases between. CDR3 residues: CASSVSGGGPNFPQYF. In DNA, the CDR3 is TGTGCCAGCAGCGTTTCGGGTGGGGGCCCGAATTTTCCCCAGTACTTC.

Note on this clone: A junction end diverges from the germline sequence, so it may reflect a read error. The chain uses TRBV7-7 and TRBJ2-1, with D maybe TRBD2 (5 bases). The V gene's germline CDR1 is SSHAT and CDR2 FNYEAQ (reference sequence). The CDR3 has 16 amino acids. The CDR3 DNA follows: TGTGCTAGCAGCCTCCGAGAGGGCCCCAATTACAATGAGCAGTTCTTC. Its translation: CASSLREGPNYNEQFF.

The V and J genes are TRBV4-2 and TRBJ2-1, with a possible D match to TRBD2 (5 bases). The V gene's germline CDR1 is LGHNA and CDR2 YNFKEQ. The CDR3 is 15 amino acids. V was cut by 4 bases and J by 7 bases, with 17 bases left in between. The CDR3 reads CASSPSQDWRNEQFF. In DNA, the CDR3 is TGTGCCAGCAGCCCGTCCCAGGACTGGAGGAATGAGCAGTTCTTC.

The chain uses TRBV2 and TRBJ1-1; 7 bases align to TRBD1. Per the germline V gene, CDR1 is SNHLY and CDR2 is FYNNEI. Unmatched junction bases numbered 8, after V lost 9 bases and J lost 4 bases. The CDR3 covers 13 residues. DNA for the CDR3: TGTGCCAGACAGAGATCAGGGGGCACTGAAGCTTTCTTT. This encodes CARQRSGGTEAFF. Variable domain in full (rest from reference TRBV2 and TRBJ1-1): EPEVTQTPSHQVTQMGQEVILRCVPISNHLYFYWYRQILGQKVEFLVSFYNNEISEKSEIFDDQFSVERPDGSNFTLKIRSTKLEDSAMYFCARQRSGGTEAFFGQGTRLTVV.

The V and J genes are TRBV27 and TRBJ2-3; 7 bases align to TRBD1. Germline V CDR1 and CDR2: MNHEY, SMNVEV (reference sequence). The V segment lost 2 bases and the J segment 0 bases; nucleotides outside the gene matches: 5. CDR3 length: 16 amino acids. The CDR3 here is CASSLPTGLSTDTQYF. The CDR3 DNA sequence: TGTGCCAGCAGTTTACCGACAGGGTTGAGCACAGATACGCAGTATTTT.

The chain employs TRBV28 and TRBJ2-4, with D unclear. CDR1 and CDR2 (germline): MDHEN, SYDVKM. The CDR3 contains 15 residues. Trimming cost V 6 bases and J 5 bases, with 17 bases left between them. CDR3 in amino acids: CASSLSSPPENIQYF. The CDR3 DNA sequence: TGTGCCAGCAGCCTGTCGAGTCCCCCTGAAAACATTCAGTACTTC.

The chain uses TRBV7-3 and TRBJ1-1, with unresolved D. Between the trimmed V and J ends, which lost 1 base and 1 base, there was a span of 10 bases. The germline gives CDR1 SGHTA, CDR2 FQGTGA. This CDR3 contains 15 residues. In nucleotides, the CDR3 is TGTGCCAGCAGCTTAAGCGGTTTTGGGAACACTGAAGCTTTCTTT. Translation: CASSLSGFGNTEAFF. The whole variable domain, remainder taken from reference TRBV7-3 and TRBJ1-1, is GAGVSQTPSNKVTEKGKYVELRCDPISGHTALYWYRQSLGQGPEFLIYFQGTGAADDSGLPNDRFFAVRPEGSVSTLKIQRTERGDSAVYLCASSLSGFGNTEAFFGQGTRLTVV.

The chain joins TRBV6-5 to TRBJ2-2; perhaps TRBD2 as D (5 bases). Germline lookup yields CDR1 MNHEY and CDR2 SVGAGI. Trimming took off 8 bases at V and 4 bases at J, with 17 bases between the two ends. The CDR3 totals 15 residues. The CDR3 loop reads CASSPGLAGTGELFF. The CDR3 nucleotides are TGTGCCAGCTCCCCGGGCCTGGCGGGCACCGGGGAGCTGTTTTTT.

The chain links TRBV11-3 to TRBJ1-1; no clear D gene. Germline V gene sequence: CDR1 SGHNT, CDR2 YENEEA. V lost 2 bases to trimming and J lost 7 bases, with 14 bases between them. The CDR3 contains 14 residues. CDR3 sequence (DNA): TGTGCCAGCAGCTTAAGCGGCCCTTTTAGTGAAGCTTTCTTT. This sequence encodes CASSLSGPFSEAFF.

The chain employs TRBV30 and TRBJ1-1, with D possibly TRBD1 on 6 matching bases. The ends were cut back, 2 bases at V and 6 bases at J, with 16 bases in the middle. There are 14 residues in the CDR3. CDR1 and CDR2 (germline): GTSNPN, SVGIG (reference sequence). Here the CDR3 DNA reads TGTGCCTGGAGTCCAGGGACAAGGCCCGCTGAAGCTTTCTTT. As protein: CAWSPGTRPAEAFF.

The chain links TRBV21-1 to TRBJ1-2. TRBV21-1 is tagged as a pseudogene. The CDR3 spans 16 residues. The chain's CDR3 is CASSMGGGAVGNGYTF. CDR3 coding DNA: TGTGCCAGCAGCATGGGGGGAGGGGCTGTGGGAAATGGCTACACCTTC.

The chain employs TRBV20-1 and TRBJ2-4; tentatively, D is TRBD2 (5 bases). With 7 bases removed from V and 7 bases from J, the gap between germline ends came to 8 bases. This CDR3 comprises 10 residues. In germline, CDR1 is DFQATT, CDR2 SNEGSKA (reference sequence). CDR3 sequence: CSVWRNIQYF. CDR3 bases: TGCAGTGTTTGGAGGAACATTCAGTACTTC.